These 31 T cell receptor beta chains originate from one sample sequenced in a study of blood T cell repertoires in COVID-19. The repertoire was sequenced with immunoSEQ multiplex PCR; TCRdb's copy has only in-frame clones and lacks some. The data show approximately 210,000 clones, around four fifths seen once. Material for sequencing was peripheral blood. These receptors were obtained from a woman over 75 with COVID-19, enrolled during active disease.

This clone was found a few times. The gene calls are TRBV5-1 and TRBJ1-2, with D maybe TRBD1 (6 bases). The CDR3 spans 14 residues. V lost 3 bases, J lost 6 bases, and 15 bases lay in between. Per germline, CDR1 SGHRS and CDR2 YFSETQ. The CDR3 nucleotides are TGCGCCAGCAGCTCCGAACAGGGAGTGGATGGCTACACCTTC. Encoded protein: CASSSEQGVDGYTF. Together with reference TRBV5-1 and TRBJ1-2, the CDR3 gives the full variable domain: KAGVTQTPRYLIKTRGQQVTLSCSPISGHRSVSWYQQTPGQGLQFLFEYFSETQRNKGNFPGRFSGRQFSNSRSEMNVSTLELGDSALYLCASSSEQGVDGYTFGSGTRLTVV.

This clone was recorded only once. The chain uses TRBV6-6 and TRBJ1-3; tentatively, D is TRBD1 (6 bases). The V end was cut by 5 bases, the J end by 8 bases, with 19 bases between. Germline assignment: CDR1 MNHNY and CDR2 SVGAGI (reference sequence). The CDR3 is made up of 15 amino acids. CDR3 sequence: CASSPTSGRGHTIYF. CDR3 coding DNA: TGTGCCAGCAGTCCTACTAGTGGCAGGGGCCACACCATATATTTT.

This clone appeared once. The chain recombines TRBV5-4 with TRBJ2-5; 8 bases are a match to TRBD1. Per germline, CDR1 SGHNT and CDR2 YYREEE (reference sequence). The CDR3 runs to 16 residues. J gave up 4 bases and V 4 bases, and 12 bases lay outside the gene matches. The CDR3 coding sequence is TGTGCCAGCAGCACACTGACAGGGGTCGACGGAGAGACCCAGTACTTC. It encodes CASSTLTGVDGETQYF. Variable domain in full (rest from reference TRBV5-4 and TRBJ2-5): ETGVTQSPTHLIKTRGQQVTLRCSSQSGHNTVSWYQQALGQGPQFIFQYYREEENGRGNFPPRFSGLQFPNYSSELNVNALELDDSALYLCASSTLTGVDGETQYFGPGTRLLVL.

The CDR3: CASSLQGKGAAEQYF. The CDR3 coding sequence is TGTGCCAGCAGTTTACAGGGGAAGGGGGCGGCCGAGCAGTACTTC. The genes are TRBV7-2 and TRBJ2-7, with 7 bases that match TRBD1. This CDR3 contains 15 residues. Trimming took 6 bases from V and 6 from J; bases not matched to a gene: 14. Looked up from germline, CDR1 is SGHTA and CDR2 is FQGNSA.

Here the CDR3 DNA reads TGTGCCAGCAGCTTGGGGGGACAGACCTATAATTCACCCCTCCACTTT. It codes for CASSLGGQTYNSPLHF. The V gene is TRBV5-5, the J gene TRBJ1-6; 7 bases match TRBD1. The CDR3 consists of 16 residues. The J segment lost 2 bases and the V segment lost 0 bases, leaving 2 bases of the junction unmatched. Germline V gene data show CDR1 as SGHKS and CDR2 as YYEKEE (reference sequence).

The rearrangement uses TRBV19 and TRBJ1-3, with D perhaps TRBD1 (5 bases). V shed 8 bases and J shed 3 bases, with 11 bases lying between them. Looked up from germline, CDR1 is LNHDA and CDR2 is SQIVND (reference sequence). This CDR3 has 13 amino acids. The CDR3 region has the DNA TGTGCCAGTGGCCAGCAGGGTGGAAACACCATATATTTT. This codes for CASGQQGGNTIYF.

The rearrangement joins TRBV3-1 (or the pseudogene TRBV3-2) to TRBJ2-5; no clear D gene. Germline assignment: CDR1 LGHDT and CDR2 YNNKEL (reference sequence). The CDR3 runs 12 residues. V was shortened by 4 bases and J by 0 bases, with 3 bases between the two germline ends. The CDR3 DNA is TGTGCCAGCAGCCTAAACCAAGAGACCCAGTACTTC. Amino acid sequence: CASSLNQETQYF.

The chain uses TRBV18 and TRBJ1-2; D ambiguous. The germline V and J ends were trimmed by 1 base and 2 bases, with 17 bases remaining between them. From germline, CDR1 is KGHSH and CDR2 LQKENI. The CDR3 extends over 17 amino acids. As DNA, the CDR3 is TGTGCCAGCTCACCACTGGCCTCTGATTTAACGAACTATGGCTACACCTTC. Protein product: CASSPLASDLTNYGYTF.

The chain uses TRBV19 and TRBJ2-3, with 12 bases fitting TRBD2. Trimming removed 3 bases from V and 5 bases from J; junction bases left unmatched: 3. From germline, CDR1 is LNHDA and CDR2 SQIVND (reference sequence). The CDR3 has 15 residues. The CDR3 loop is CASSIALAGGDTQYF. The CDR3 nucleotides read TGTGCCAGTAGTATTGCACTAGCGGGGGGAGATACGCAGTATTTT.

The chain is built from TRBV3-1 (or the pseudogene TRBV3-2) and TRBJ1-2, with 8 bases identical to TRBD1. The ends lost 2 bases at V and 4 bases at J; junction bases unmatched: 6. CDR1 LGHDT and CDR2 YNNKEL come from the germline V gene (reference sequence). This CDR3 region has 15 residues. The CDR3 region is CASSQRAGGTYGYTF. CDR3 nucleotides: TGTGCCAGCAGCCAACGGGCAGGGGGCACCTATGGCTACACCTTC.

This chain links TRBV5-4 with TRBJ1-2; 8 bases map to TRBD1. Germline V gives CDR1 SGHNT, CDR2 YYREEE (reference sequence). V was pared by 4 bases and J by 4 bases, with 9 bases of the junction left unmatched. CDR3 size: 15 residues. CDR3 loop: CASSPTRDRLYGYTF. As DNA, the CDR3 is TGTGCCAGCAGCCCAACCCGGGACAGGCTCTATGGCTACACCTTC.

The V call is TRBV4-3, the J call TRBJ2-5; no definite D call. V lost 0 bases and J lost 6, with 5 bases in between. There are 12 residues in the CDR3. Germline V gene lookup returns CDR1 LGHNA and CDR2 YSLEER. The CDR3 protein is CASSQDHKTQYF. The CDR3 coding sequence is TGCGCCAGCAGCCAAGATCACAAGACCCAGTACTTC.

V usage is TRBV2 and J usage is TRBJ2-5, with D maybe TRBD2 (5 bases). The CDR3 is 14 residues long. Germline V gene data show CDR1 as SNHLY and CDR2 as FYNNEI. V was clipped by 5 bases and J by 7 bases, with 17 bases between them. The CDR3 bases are TGTGCCAGCAGTTTCGCCTCCATTCGGGGGACCCAGTACTTC. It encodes CASSFASIRGTQYF.

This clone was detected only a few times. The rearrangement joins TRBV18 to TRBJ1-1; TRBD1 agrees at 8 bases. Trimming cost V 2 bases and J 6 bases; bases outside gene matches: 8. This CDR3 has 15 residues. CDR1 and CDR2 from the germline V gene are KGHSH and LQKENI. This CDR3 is CASSPGDRGVPEAFF. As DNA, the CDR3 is TGTGCCAGCTCACCAGGAGACAGGGGTGTTCCTGAAGCTTTCTTT.

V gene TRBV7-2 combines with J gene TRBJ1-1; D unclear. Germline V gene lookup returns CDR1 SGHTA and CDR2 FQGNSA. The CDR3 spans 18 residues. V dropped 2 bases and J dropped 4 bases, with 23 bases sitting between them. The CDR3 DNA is TGTGCCAGCAGCTTAACCGGGAACCCGAAAGGTAGTAGCACTGAAGCTTTCTTT. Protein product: CASSLTGNPKGSSTEAFF.

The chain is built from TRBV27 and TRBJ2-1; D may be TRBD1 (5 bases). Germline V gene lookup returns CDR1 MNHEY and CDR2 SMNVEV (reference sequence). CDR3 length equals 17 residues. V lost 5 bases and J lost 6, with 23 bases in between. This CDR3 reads CASSRTFGQLTGNEQFF. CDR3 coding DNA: TGTGCCAGCAGTAGGACATTCGGGCAACTAACCGGCAATGAGCAGTTCTTC.

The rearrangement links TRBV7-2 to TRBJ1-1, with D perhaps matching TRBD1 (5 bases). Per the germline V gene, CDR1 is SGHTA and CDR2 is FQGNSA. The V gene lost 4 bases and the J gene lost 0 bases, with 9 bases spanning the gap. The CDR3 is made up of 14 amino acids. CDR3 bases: TGTGCCAGCAGCTCGACAGTAGTGAACACTGAAGCTTTCTTT. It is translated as CASSSTVVNTEAFF. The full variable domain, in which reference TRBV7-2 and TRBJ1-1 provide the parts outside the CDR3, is GAGVSQSPSNKVTEKGKDVELRCDPISGHTALYWYRQSLGQGLEFLIYFQGNSAPDKSGLPSDRFSAERTGGSVSTLTIQRTQQEDSAVYLCASSSTVVNTEAFFGQGTRLTVV.

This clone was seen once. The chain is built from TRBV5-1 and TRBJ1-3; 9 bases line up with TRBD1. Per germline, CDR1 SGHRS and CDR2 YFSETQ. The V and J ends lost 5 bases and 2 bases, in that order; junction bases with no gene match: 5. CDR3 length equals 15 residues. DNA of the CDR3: TGCGCCAGCAGTATCACAGGGGGCGCTGGAAACACCATATATTTT. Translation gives CASSITGGAGNTIYF.

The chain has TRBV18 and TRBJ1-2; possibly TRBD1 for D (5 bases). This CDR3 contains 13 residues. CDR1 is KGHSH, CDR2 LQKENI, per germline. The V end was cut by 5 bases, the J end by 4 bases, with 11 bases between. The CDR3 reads CASSGGLSYGYTF. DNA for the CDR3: TGTGCCAGCTCAGGGGGGTTGTCCTATGGCTACACCTTC.

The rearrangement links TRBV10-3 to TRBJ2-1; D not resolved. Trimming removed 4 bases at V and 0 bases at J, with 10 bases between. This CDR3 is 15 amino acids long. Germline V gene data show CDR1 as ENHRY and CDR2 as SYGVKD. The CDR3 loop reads CAISVGQSSYNEQFF. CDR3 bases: TGTGCCATCAGTGTGGGCCAGAGCTCCTACAATGAGCAGTTCTTC.

DNA of the CDR3: TGTGCCAGCAGTACAGTACCCTCTTACGAGCAGTACGTC. Translated: CASSTVPSYEQYV. The V and J genes are TRBV28 and TRBJ2-7; D gene ambiguous. The V end lost 5 bases, the J end lost 4 bases, and 12 bases lay between the germline ends. Germline V CDR1 and CDR2: MDHEN, SYDVKM. The CDR3 is 13 residues long.

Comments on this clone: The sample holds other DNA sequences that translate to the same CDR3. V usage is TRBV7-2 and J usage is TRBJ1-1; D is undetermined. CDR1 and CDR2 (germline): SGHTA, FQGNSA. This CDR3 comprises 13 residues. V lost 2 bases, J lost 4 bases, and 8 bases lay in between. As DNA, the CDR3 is TGTGCCAGCAGCTTACGAGGCGGCACTGAAGCTTTCTTT. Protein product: CASSLRGGTEAFF.

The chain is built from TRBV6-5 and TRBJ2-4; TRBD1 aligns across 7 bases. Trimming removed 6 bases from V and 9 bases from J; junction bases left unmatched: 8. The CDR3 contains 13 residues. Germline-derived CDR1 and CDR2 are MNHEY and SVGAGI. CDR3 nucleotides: TGTGCCAGCAGGTACAGGGGAACTGGCATTCAGTACTTC. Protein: CASRYRGTGIQYF.

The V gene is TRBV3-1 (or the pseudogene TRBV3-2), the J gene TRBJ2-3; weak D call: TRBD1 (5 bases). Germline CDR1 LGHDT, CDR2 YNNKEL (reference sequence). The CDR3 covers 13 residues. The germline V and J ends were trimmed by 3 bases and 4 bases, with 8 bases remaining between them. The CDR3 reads CASSHSGSDTQYF. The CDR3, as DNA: TGTGCCAGCAGCCATTCAGGGTCAGATACGCAGTATTTT.

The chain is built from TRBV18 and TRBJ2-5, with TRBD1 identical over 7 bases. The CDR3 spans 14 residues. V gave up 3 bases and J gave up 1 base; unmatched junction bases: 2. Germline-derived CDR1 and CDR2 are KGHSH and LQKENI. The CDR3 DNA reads TGTGCCAGCTCACCGGGGACAGTCCAAGAGACCCAGTACTTC. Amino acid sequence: CASSPGTVQETQYF.

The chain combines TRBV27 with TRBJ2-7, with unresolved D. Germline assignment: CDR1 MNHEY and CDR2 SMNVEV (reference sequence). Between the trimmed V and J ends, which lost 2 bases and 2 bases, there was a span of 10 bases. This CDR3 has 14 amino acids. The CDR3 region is CASSLAVTPYEQYF. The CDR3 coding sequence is TGTGCCAGCAGTTTAGCGGTGACCCCCTACGAGCAGTACTTC.

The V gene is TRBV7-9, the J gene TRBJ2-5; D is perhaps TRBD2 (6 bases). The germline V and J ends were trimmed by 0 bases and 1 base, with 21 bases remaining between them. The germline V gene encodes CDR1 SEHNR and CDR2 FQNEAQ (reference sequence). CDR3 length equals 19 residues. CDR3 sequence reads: CASSLARGGGQAGQETQYF. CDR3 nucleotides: TGTGCCAGCAGCTTAGCCCGTGGGGGAGGTCAGGCAGGCCAAGAGACCCAGTACTTC.

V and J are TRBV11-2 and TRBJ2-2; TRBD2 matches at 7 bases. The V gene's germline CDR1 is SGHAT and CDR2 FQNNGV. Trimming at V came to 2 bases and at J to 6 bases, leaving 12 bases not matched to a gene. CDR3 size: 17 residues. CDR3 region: CASSLYMGTIFSGELFF. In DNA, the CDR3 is TGTGCCAGCAGCTTATATATGGGGACTATCTTCTCCGGGGAGCTGTTTTTT.

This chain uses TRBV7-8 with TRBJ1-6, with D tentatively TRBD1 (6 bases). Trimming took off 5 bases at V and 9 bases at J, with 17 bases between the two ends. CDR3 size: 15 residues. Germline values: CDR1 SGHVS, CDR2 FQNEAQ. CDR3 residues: CASSPGGTGISPLHF. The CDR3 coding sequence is TGTGCCAGCAGCCCCGGCGGAACAGGGATTTCACCCCTCCACTTT.

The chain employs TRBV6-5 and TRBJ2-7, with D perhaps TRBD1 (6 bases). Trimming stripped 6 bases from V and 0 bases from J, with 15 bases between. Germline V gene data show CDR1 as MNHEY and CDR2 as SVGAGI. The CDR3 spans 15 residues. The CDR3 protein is CASSTRTGSSYEQYF. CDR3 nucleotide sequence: TGTGCCAGCAGCACGAGAACAGGGTCCTCCTACGAGCAGTACTTC.

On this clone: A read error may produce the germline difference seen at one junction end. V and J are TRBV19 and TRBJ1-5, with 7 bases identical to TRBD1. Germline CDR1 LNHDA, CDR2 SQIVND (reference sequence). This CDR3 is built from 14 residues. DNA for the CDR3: TGTGCCAGTAGTTTAGACAGGGGCAATCAGCCCCAGCATTTT. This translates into CASSLDRGNQPQHF.